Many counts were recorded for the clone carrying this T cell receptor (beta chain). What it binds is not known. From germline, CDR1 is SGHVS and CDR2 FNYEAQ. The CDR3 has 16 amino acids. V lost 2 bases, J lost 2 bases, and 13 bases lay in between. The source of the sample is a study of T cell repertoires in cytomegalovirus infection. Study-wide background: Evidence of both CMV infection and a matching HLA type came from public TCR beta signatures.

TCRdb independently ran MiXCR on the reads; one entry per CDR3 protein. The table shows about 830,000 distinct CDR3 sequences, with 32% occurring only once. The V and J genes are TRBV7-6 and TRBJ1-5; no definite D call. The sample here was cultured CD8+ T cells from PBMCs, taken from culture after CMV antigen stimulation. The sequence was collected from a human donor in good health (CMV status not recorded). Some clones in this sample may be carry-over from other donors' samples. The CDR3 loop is CASSLREGIGNQPQHF. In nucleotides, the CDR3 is TGTGCCAGCAGCTTAAGAGAGGGAATTGGCAATCAGCCCCAGCATTTT.